Sequencing of this TCR beta chain was carried out in a study of T cell repertoires in cytomegalovirus infection. Study-wide context: Indicated by public TCR beta signatures were CMV infection and matching HLA type. Broader study findings: Cumulative frequency of public TCR beta families picked out carriers of CMV plus the relevant HLA.

This clonotype was counted ten times or more. Antigen unknown. V shed 4 bases and J shed 7 bases, with 13 bases lying between them. This CDR3 contains 14 residues. Looked up from germline, CDR1 is SGHTA and CDR2 is FQGNSA. TCRdb analysed the reads with MiXCR anew, one entry per CDR3 protein. This sample carries about 260,000 distinct CDR3 sequences, about 13% of them seen once, and the ten largest clones take roughly 8.7%. The receptor's source is a human donor in good health (CMV status not recorded). Some clones in this sample may be carry-over from other donors' samples. The J gene is TRBJ2-2, the V gene TRBV7-2, with D uncertain. Sequencing input: PBMCs. In nucleotides, the CDR3 is TGTGCCAGCAGCTCACAAAGGGTTGTCGGGGAGCTGTTTTTT. Its protein product is CASSSQRVVGELFF.